This TCR beta chain was documented in a study of PD-1 blockade in mismatch repair-deficient tumors. The CDR3 is 13 residues long. Germline loops: CDR1 MNHGY, CDR2 SVAAGI. V dropped 4 bases and J dropped 2 bases, with 9 bases sitting between them. Only in-frame clones appear in the TCRdb table, and some are missing; sequencing was by immunoSEQ multiplex PCR. The sample holds approximately 80,000 clones, roughly 80% seen once. Specimen: peripheral blood, collected 44 weeks after starting pembrolizumab. V usage is TRBV6-9 and J usage is TRBJ2-7; tentative D call: TRBD1 (5 bases). This clonotype was obtained from an adult with mismatch repair-deficient cancer. The CDR3 region is CASSWTRTYEQYF. For the CDR3, the DNA is TGTGCCAGCAGTTGGACAAGAACCTACGAGCAGTACTTC.